The 22 T cell receptor beta chains below come from one sample, sequenced in a study of blood T cell repertoires in COVID-19. Sequencing was performed with immunoSEQ multiplex PCR; in TCRdb, only in-frame clones are kept and a portion is missing. The table lists hundreds of thousands of clones, 80% to 85% of them singletons. Material for sequencing was PBMCs or T cells enriched from blood (not recorded which). Receptors originate from a man in his forties who had been exposed to COVID-19.

This rearrangement joins TRBV6-5 to TRBJ2-5, with D possibly TRBD2 on 6 matching bases. V lost 6 bases to trimming and J lost 5 bases, with 13 bases between them. The germline V gene has CDR1 MNHEY and CDR2 SVGAGI. The CDR3 loop spans 13 amino acids. The CDR3 DNA reads TGTGCCAGCAGCCCCGGGAGAGGGGAGACCCAGTACTTC. This codes for CASSPGRGETQYF.

J is TRBJ2-5 and V is TRBV21-1; the table's D call, TRBD2, was not checked against the DNA. TRBV21-1 is listed as a pseudogene. The CDR3 is made up of 17 amino acids. CDR3 coding DNA: TGTGCCAGCAGCATCCTACCTCCGGGAACGACCCAACCAGCCCAGTACTTC. Its translation: CASSILPPGTTQPAQYF.

This clone was seen many times. The V call is TRBV14, the J call TRBJ2-7; TRBD2 aligns across 8 bases. Germline assignment: CDR1 SGHDN and CDR2 FVKESK. The CDR3 has 15 residues. V dropped 2 bases and J dropped 4; count of bases not matched to a gene: 7. The CDR3 here is CASSQYDSGGYEQYF. In nucleotides, the CDR3 is TGTGCCAGCAGCCAATATGACAGCGGGGGATACGAGCAGTACTTC.

The chain joins TRBV19 to TRBJ2-1; TRBD1 might be the D (6 bases). In germline, CDR1 is LNHDA, CDR2 SQIVND (reference sequence). The CDR3 sequence is 18 residues long. Trimming took 7 bases from V and 0 from J, leaving 22 bases between them. This chain's CDR3 is CASTSIGGQGSSYNEQFF. DNA of the CDR3: TGTGCCAGTACCAGTATAGGAGGCCAGGGGAGCTCCTACAATGAGCAGTTCTTC.

The chain is built from TRBV19 and TRBJ1-1, with D unresolved. With 0 bases removed from V and 7 bases from J, the gap between germline ends came to 18 bases. In germline, CDR1 is LNHDA, CDR2 SQIVND (reference sequence). The length of the CDR3 is 16 residues. DNA for the CDR3: TGTGCCAGTAGTATAGATCTGAGACGGAGACTCGATGAAGCTTTCTTT. Its protein is CASSIDLRRRLDEAFF.

The chain couples TRBV19 to TRBJ2-5; D might be TRBD1 (5 bases). Germline V gene data show CDR1 as LNHDA and CDR2 as SQIVND (reference sequence). This CDR3 contains 14 residues. The V gene lost 1 base and the J gene lost 7 bases, with 13 bases spanning the gap. The CDR3 reads CASSIVGKGATQYF. CDR3 in DNA: TGTGCCAGTAGTATAGTGGGAAAAGGGGCGACCCAGTACTTC. The full variable domain, completed using reference TRBV19 and TRBJ2-5, is DGGITQSPKYLFRKEGQNVTLSCEQNLNHDAMYWYRQDPGQGLRLIYYSQIVNDFQKGDIAEGYSVSREKKESFPLTVTSAQKNPTAFYLCASSIVGKGATQYFGPGTRLLVL.

The rearrangement uses TRBV11-3 and TRBJ2-5; weak D call: TRBD1 (5 bases). Per germline, CDR1 SGHNT and CDR2 YENEEA. V was trimmed by 9 bases and J by 5 bases, leaving 13 bases between them. This CDR3 region has 12 residues. In DNA form, the CDR3 reads TGTGCCAGTACGCAGGGTGGGGAGACCCAGTACTTC. Protein: CASTQGGETQYF. The whole variable domain, filled in from reference TRBV11-3 and TRBJ2-5, reads EAGVVQSPRYKIIEKKQPVAFWCNPISGHNTLYWYLQNLGQGPELLIRYENEEAVDDSQLPKDRFSAERLKGVDSTLKIQPAELGDSAVYLCASTQGGETQYFGPGTRLLVL.

The rearrangement joins TRBV12-5 to TRBJ2-3; 7 bases are shared with TRBD1. V lost 2 bases to trimming and J lost 2 bases; unmatched junction nucleotides: 4. Germline V gene data show CDR1 as LGHNT and CDR2 as FRNRAP. There are 15 residues in the CDR3. Here the CDR3 DNA reads TGTGCTAGTGGTTTGAGGGGGCTTCTCACAGATACGCAGTATTTT. Protein sequence: CASGLRGLLTDTQYF.

This clone occurred a few times. This rearrangement joins TRBV3-1 (or the pseudogene TRBV3-2) to TRBJ1-2, with D perhaps matching TRBD1 (5 bases). This CDR3 is built from 12 residues. Between the trimmed V and J ends, which lost 5 bases and 5 bases, there was a span of 9 bases. Germline V gene data show CDR1 as LGHDT and CDR2 as YNNKEL (reference sequence). The CDR3 DNA is TGTGCCAGCAGCTCAGGGCGATATGGCTACACCTTC. Protein product: CASSSGRYGYTF.

The chain couples TRBV19 to TRBJ2-2; 7 bases are shared with TRBD1. Germline loops: CDR1 LNHDA, CDR2 SQIVND (reference sequence). This CDR3 is built from 15 residues. V shed 5 bases, J shed 4 bases, and the junction held 7 bases outside the gene matches. The CDR3 loop reads CASSAGGLPTGELFF. The CDR3 DNA follows: TGTGCCAGTAGTGCAGGGGGTCTACCCACCGGGGAGCTGTTTTTT. Full variable domain (missing parts from reference TRBV19 and TRBJ2-2): DGGITQSPKYLFRKEGQNVTLSCEQNLNHDAMYWYRQDPGQGLRLIYYSQIVNDFQKGDIAEGYSVSREKKESFPLTVTSAQKNPTAFYLCASSAGGLPTGELFFGEGSRLTVL.

This clone was found many times. The rearrangement links TRBV6-1 to TRBJ1-5; TRBD1 is a possible D gene (6 bases). Germline V gene data show CDR1 as MNHNS and CDR2 as SASEGT. V was pared by 1 base and J by 8 bases, with 12 bases between. The CDR3 covers 14 residues. The CDR3 coding sequence is TGTGCCAGCAGTGAAGGGGGACCAGGGGAGCCCCAGCATTTT. It encodes CASSEGGPGEPQHF.

The chain combines TRBV30 with TRBJ2-5; 9 nucleotides line up with TRBD2. From germline, CDR1 is GTSNPN and CDR2 SVGIG (reference sequence). The junction had 1 base not matched to a gene; V was cut back by 3 bases and J by 5 bases. The CDR3 sequence is 12 residues long. This chain's CDR3 is CAWSGLAETQYF. For the CDR3, the DNA is TGTGCCTGGAGCGGACTAGCGGAGACCCAGTACTTC.

The rearrangement joins TRBV5-1 to TRBJ2-5, with D perhaps matching TRBD1 (6 bases). Germline V gives CDR1 SGHRS, CDR2 YFSETQ. V dropped 4 bases and J dropped 4 bases, with 11 bases sitting between them. The CDR3 extends over 13 amino acids. In DNA form, the CDR3 reads TGCGCCAGCAGCCTGACAGGTTCAGAGACCCAGTACTTC. Its protein product is CASSLTGSETQYF.

This chain uses TRBV11-2 with TRBJ1-1; the match to TRBD1 covers 11 bases. The ends lost 4 bases at V and 5 bases at J; junction bases unmatched: 9. The CDR3 contains 16 residues. Germline CDR1 SGHAT, CDR2 FQNNGV. The CDR3 region is CASSYTGTGGTTEAFF. CDR3 DNA: TGTGCCAGCAGCTACACCGGGACAGGGGGTACGACTGAAGCTTTCTTT.

V and J are TRBV28 and TRBJ2-1; 8 bases map to TRBD1. V shed 6 bases, J shed 3 bases, and the junction held 7 bases outside the gene matches. The V gene's germline CDR1 is MDHEN and CDR2 SYDVKM. The CDR3 is 15 residues long. CDR3 sequence reads: CASRLTGGGYNEQFF. The CDR3 nucleotides read TGTGCCAGCAGACTCACAGGGGGAGGCTACAATGAGCAGTTCTTC.

V is TRBV7-2 and J is TRBJ2-1; 10 positions match TRBD2. The CDR3 has 15 residues. CDR1 SGHTA and CDR2 FQGNSA come from the germline V gene. The trim removed 1 base at V and 7 bases at J, leaving 4 bases unmatched. The CDR3 region has the DNA TGTGCCAGCAGCTTAGATAGCGGGAGGATTAATGAGCAGTTCTTC. Translated, it gives CASSLDSGRINEQFF.

This clone was seen more than once but under ten times. This chain connects TRBV4-1 to TRBJ1-5; a weak D match, TRBD1 (5 bases). The V gene's germline CDR1 is MGHRA and CDR2 YSYEKL. Trimming took 3 bases from V and 7 from J, leaving 25 bases between them. The CDR3 sequence is 18 residues long. CDR3 protein: CASSQVGHRAGRIQPQHF. The CDR3 coding sequence is TGCGCCAGCAGCCAGGTCGGTCACCGAGCGGGGCGGATCCAGCCCCAGCATTTT.

The V call is TRBV7-3, the J call TRBJ2-1; 12 bases agree with TRBD2. V was pared by 5 bases and J by 0 bases, with 5 bases of the junction left unmatched. The CDR3 spans 17 residues. The germline V gene encodes CDR1 SGHTA and CDR2 FQGTGA. The CDR3 loop is CASSGRGLAGSYNEQFF. The CDR3 coding sequence is TGTGCCAGCAGCGGGAGGGGACTAGCGGGCTCCTACAATGAGCAGTTCTTC.

V and J are TRBV7-2 and TRBJ2-2; tentative D call: TRBD2 (6 bases). CDR1 is SGHTA and CDR2 is FQGNSA in the germline V gene. V lost 3 bases and J 4 bases, leaving 12 bases between the germline ends. The length of the CDR3 is 15 residues. In DNA, the CDR3 is TGTGCCAGCAGCTTCTCCGGGAGAAGCACCGGGGAGCTGTTTTTT. The encoded protein is CASSFSGRSTGELFF.

The CDR3 protein is CASSLGQAPREAFF. For the CDR3, the DNA is TGTGCCAGCAGCTTGGGTCAGGCTCCCAGGGAAGCTTTCTTT. This sequence joins TRBV5-6 and TRBJ1-1; no clear D. Germline V gives CDR1 SGHDT, CDR2 YYEEEE. The V end was cut by 0 bases, the J end by 8 bases, with 14 bases between. This CDR3 is 14 amino acids long. The variable domain in full, with the rest retrieved from reference TRBV5-6 and TRBJ1-1, is DAGVTQSPTHLIKTRGQQVTLRCSPKSGHDTVSWYQQALGQGPQFIFQYYEEEERQRGNFPDRFSGHQFPNYSSELNVNALLLGDSALYLCASSLGQAPREAFFGQGTRLTVV.

The chain links TRBV18 to TRBJ2-6; no reliable D call. Germline V gene data show CDR1 as KGHSH and CDR2 as LQKENI. V was pared by 2 bases and J by 0 bases, with 8 bases between. The CDR3 length is 16 residues. CDR3 region: CASSPSVISGANVLTF. The CDR3 region has the DNA TGTGCCAGCTCACCATCGGTTATCTCTGGGGCCAACGTCCTGACTTTC.

The rearrangement joins TRBV18 to TRBJ2-5, with 8 positions matching TRBD1. V was clipped by 6 bases and J by 1 base; unmatched bases: 10. Germline assignment: CDR1 KGHSH and CDR2 LQKENI. The CDR3 spans 16 residues. The CDR3 protein is CASSKKTTGVQETQYF. As DNA, the CDR3 is TGTGCCAGCTCCAAGAAAACGACAGGGGTCCAAGAGACCCAGTACTTC.